One sample yielded the 28 T cell receptor beta chains listed below, sequenced in a study of vaccination and CD4 T cells after COVID-19 (dated by TCRdb to between 2021 and 2024). Receptors were amplified or captured by PCR. The instrument was an Illumina iSeq 100. At the Johns Hopkins FTIC core, DNA from the cultured CD4+ T cells underwent TCR sequencing with the Oncomine TCR Beta short-read assay. Through fastp at Q25 and MiXCR, TCRdb rebuilt clones from the public reads, retaining in-frame beta chains. A single entry per CDR3 protein holds the most common genes and DNA from its merged rows. This sample lists about 16,000 distinct CDR3 sequences; roughly 50% were detected once. The ten top clones hold approximately 19% of the sample. Their antigens remain unidentified. In light of the paper, this sample's treatment or condition label describes: roughly 10-day PBMC culture with coronavirus spike peptide pools or control peptides (ViraFEST assay).

The source was CD4+ T cells from blood, cultured in vitro, collected before SARS-CoV-2 vaccination. The receptor source for this set is a human donor who had recovered from COVID-19.

The chain employs TRBV30 and TRBJ2-2; D is possibly TRBD2 (6 bases). Deletions cut 5 bases from V and 5 bases from J, with 15 bases between. There are 14 residues in the CDR3. CDR1 GTSNPN and CDR2 SVGIG come from the germline V gene (reference sequence). CDR3: CAWRRGGSTGELFF. The CDR3 bases are TGTGCCTGGCGTCGAGGAGGGTCTACCGGGGAGCTGTTTTTT.

The rearrangement links TRBV20-1 to TRBJ2-5; D might be TRBD1 (6 bases). The CDR3 covers 13 residues. The V gene's germline CDR1 is DFQATT and CDR2 SNEGSKA (reference sequence). V was pared by 3 bases and J by 0 bases, with 8 bases between. The CDR3 DNA reads as TGCAGTGCTAGTTGGACAGACCAAGAGACCCAGTACTTC. This gives the protein CSASWTDQETQYF.

This clonotype occurred a few times. The rearrangement links TRBV6-1 to TRBJ2-3; TRBD1 matches at 11 bases. The CDR3 runs to 14 residues. The V and J ends lost 3 bases and 4 bases, in that order; junction bases with no gene match: 0. The V gene's germline CDR1 is MNHNS and CDR2 SASEGT. The CDR3 coding sequence is TGTGCCAGCAGTGAGGGACAGGGGGCAGATACGCAGTATTTT. Amino acids: CASSEGQGADTQYF.

The genes are TRBV6-5 and TRBJ2-4; TRBD2 matches 7 bases. Germline V gene data show CDR1 as MNHEY and CDR2 as SVGAGI. CDR3 size: 15 residues. V trimming: 2 bases; J trimming: 1 base; junction bases outside the gene matches: 2. For the CDR3, the DNA is TGTGCCAGCAGTTACGCGCGGGGGGCCAAAAACATTCAGTACTTC. It yields the protein CASSYARGAKNIQYF.

The rearrangement uses TRBV6-1 and TRBJ2-1; TRBD2 agrees at 9 bases. This CDR3 is built from 13 residues. V lost 4 bases and J lost 11; bases outside the gene matches: 6. Germline V lookup: CDR1 MNHNS, CDR2 SASEGT. CDR3 in amino acids: CASSARGGGQQFF. The CDR3 nucleotides are TGTGCCAGCAGTGCCCGCGGGGGGGGGCAGCAGTTCTTC.

This clonotype came up a few times. V is TRBV15 and J is TRBJ1-2; D gene unclear. With 3 bases removed from V and 8 bases from J, the gap between germline ends came to 16 bases. Germline CDR1 and CDR2: LNHNV and YYDKDF (reference sequence). This CDR3 is built from 14 residues. CDR3 region: CATSSPERETGYTF. The CDR3 DNA sequence: TGTGCCACCAGCAGCCCGGAGAGGGAGACCGGCTACACCTTC.

This sequence joins TRBV11-3 and TRBJ2-5, with D perhaps TRBD1 (5 bases). V lost 5 bases to trimming and J lost 5 bases, with 12 bases between them. Looked up from germline, CDR1 is SGHNT and CDR2 is YENEEA. CDR3 length: 13 amino acids. The CDR3 DNA sequence: TGTGCCAGCAGCGTGGACATAGGCGAGACCCAGTACTTC. This sequence encodes CASSVDIGETQYF.

This sequence joins TRBV6-1 and TRBJ2-1; D is unresolved. The CDR3 spans 14 residues. Trimming cost V 7 bases and J 4 bases, with 14 bases left between them. Germline-derived CDR1 and CDR2 are MNHNS and SASEGT. For the CDR3, the DNA is TGTGCCAGCAAGGGCCATGCCCTTTACAATGAGCAGTTCTTC. Translation gives CASKGHALYNEQFF.

This clonotype was counted only a few times. The junction departs from the called germline gene at one end, perhaps through a read error. The chain carries TRBV10-3 and TRBJ2-3; no reliable D call. Looked up from germline, CDR1 is ENHRY and CDR2 is SYGVKD. This CDR3 is 13 amino acids long. The CDR3 DNA reads TGTGCCAGCAGTGAAGCGCGGCTGCGAAGGCAGTATTTT. This encodes CASSEARLRRQYF.

The chain carries TRBV19 and TRBJ1-2, with D perhaps TRBD1 (6 bases). The V end was cut by 2 bases, the J end by 2 bases, with 9 bases between. Germline-derived CDR1 and CDR2 are LNHDA and SQIVND (reference sequence). The CDR3 contains 14 residues. Here the CDR3 DNA reads TGTGCCAGTAGTATAATCGGACAGAACTATGGCTACACCTTC. Protein product: CASSIIGQNYGYTF.

The table lists this clonotype with a few counts. This chain links TRBV7-8 with TRBJ2-1; no firm D call. CDR1 and CDR2 (germline): SGHVS, FQNEAQ. V was pared by 0 bases and J by 4 bases, with 7 bases between. The CDR3 length is 14 residues. The CDR3 DNA reads as TGTGCCAGCAGCTTAGCGCACTTGTACAATGAGCAGTTCTTC. Translated, it gives CASSLAHLYNEQFF.

The chain is built from TRBV11-2 and TRBJ2-2, with D perhaps assigned TRBD1 or TRBD2 (6 bases each). There are 17 residues in the CDR3. Germline CDR1 and CDR2: SGHAT and FQNNGV. V lost 5 bases to trimming and J lost 5 bases, with 21 bases between them. CDR3 region: CASSRSLGGRETGELFF. The CDR3 coding sequence is TGTGCCAGCAGCCGATCCCTAGGGGGGCGGGAAACCGGGGAGCTGTTTTTT.

V is TRBV28 and J is TRBJ2-7; weak D call: TRBD1 (5 bases). The CDR3 extends over 15 amino acids. Germline assignment: CDR1 MDHEN and CDR2 SYDVKM. Trimming shortened V by 6 bases and J by 1 base, and 16 bases separated the two germline ends. CDR3 amino acids: CASSPPGTGSYEQYF. CDR3 coding DNA: TGTGCCAGCAGCCCCCCGGGTACAGGATCCTACGAGCAGTACTTC.

This chain joins TRBV29-1 and TRBJ2-5; D unclear. The CDR3 loop spans 13 amino acids. Deletions cut 1 base from V and 2 bases from J, with 8 bases between. CDR1 is SQVTM, CDR2 ANQGSEA, per germline. CDR3 in amino acids: CSVEGVLQETQYF. As DNA, the CDR3 is TGCAGCGTTGAAGGGGTCTTACAAGAGACCCAGTACTTC.

This clonotype was observed a few times. The chain couples TRBV20-1 to TRBJ1-6, with D unclear. The CDR3 runs to 13 residues. V was clipped by 3 bases and J by 9 bases, with 12 bases between them. Germline V gene lookup returns CDR1 DFQATT and CDR2 SNEGSKA (reference sequence). The CDR3 spells CSARAVGGSPLHF. The CDR3 coding sequence is TGCAGTGCTAGGGCAGTAGGTGGTTCACCCCTCCACTTT.

V gene TRBV20-1 combines with J gene TRBJ2-7; 15 bases agree with TRBD2. V shed 5 bases and J 6 bases; nucleotides not matched to a gene: 5. The CDR3 runs 14 residues. Germline V lookup: CDR1 DFQATT, CDR2 SNEGSKA (reference sequence). The CDR3 DNA reads as TGCAGTGCTCCATCGGGACTAGCGGGAGGCGAGCAGTACTTC. The encoded protein is CSAPSGLAGGEQYF.

The chain links TRBV20-1 to TRBJ2-3; D may correspond to TRBD1 or TRBD2 (5 bases each). CDR3 size: 14 residues. V shed 3 bases and J shed 6 bases, with 16 bases lying between them. Germline lookup yields CDR1 DFQATT and CDR2 SNEGSKA (reference sequence). Here the CDR3 reads CSASWAGSGDTQYF. For the CDR3, the DNA is TGCAGTGCTAGTTGGGCAGGGAGTGGTGATACGCAGTATTTT.

The CDR3 DNA reads as TGTGCCAGTAGCCGCTACCACGCCTTAGGGGGGGCCTACAATGAGCAGTTCTTC. Its protein product is CASSRYHALGGAYNEQFF. This rearrangement joins TRBV19 to TRBJ2-1; a weak D match, TRBD2 (7 bases). Trimming removed 6 bases at V and 2 bases at J, with 23 bases between. CDR1 is LNHDA and CDR2 is SQIVND in the germline V gene (reference sequence). The length of the CDR3 is 18 residues.

This chain links TRBV6-4 with TRBJ2-6; 10 bases align to TRBD1. The germline V gene has CDR1 MRHNA and CDR2 SNTAGT. The CDR3 consists of 17 residues. With V trimmed by 1 base and J by 0 bases, 0 bases remained unmatched. In DNA form, the CDR3 reads TGTGCCAGCAGTGACTGGACAGGGGGCTCTGGGGCCAACGTCCTGACTTTC. This codes for CASSDWTGGSGANVLTF.

This clonotype was counted between two and nine times. The chain couples TRBV7-6 to TRBJ1-5; D uncertain. CDR3 length: 15 residues. V lost 1 base to trimming and J lost 2 bases, with 9 bases between them. CDR1 is SGHVS and CDR2 is FNYEAQ in the germline V gene. CDR3 nucleotide sequence: TGTGCCAGCAGCTTAGATCCCGGTGGCAATCAGCCCCAGCATTTT. The encoded protein is CASSLDPGGNQPQHF.

This clonotype was observed a few times. The chain links TRBV4-2 to TRBJ2-3, with 12 nucleotides matching TRBD2. Germline lookup yields CDR1 LGHNA and CDR2 YNFKEQ. V shed 0 bases, J shed 5 bases, and the junction held 0 bases outside the gene matches. This CDR3 region has 15 residues. CDR3 coding DNA: TGTGCCAGCAGCCAAGAGGGACTAGCGGGAGATACGCAGTATTTT. This encodes CASSQEGLAGDTQYF.

This chain joins TRBV20-1 and TRBJ2-2, with 7 positions matching TRBD1. The CDR3 totals 14 residues. V lost 0 bases to trimming and J lost 5 bases; unmatched junction nucleotides: 3. CDR1 and CDR2 from the germline V gene are DFQATT and SNEGSKA (reference sequence). CDR3 loop: CSAREGRGTGELFF. CDR3 nucleotide sequence: TGCAGTGCTAGAGAGGGCAGGGGGACCGGGGAGCTGTTTTTT.

J is TRBJ1-1 and V is TRBV2, with a possible D match to TRBD1 (5 bases). Germline V CDR1 and CDR2: SNHLY, FYNNEI. CDR3 size: 16 residues. V lost 3 bases, J lost 0 bases, and 14 bases lay in between. The CDR3 loop is CASSDVRTPMNTEAFF. CDR3 sequence (DNA): TGTGCCAGCAGTGATGTCAGGACACCAATGAACACTGAAGCTTTCTTT.

The chain employs TRBV2 and TRBJ2-7; unclear D gene. V was trimmed by 6 bases and J by 2 bases, leaving 14 bases between them. CDR3 size: 14 residues. Germline V lookup: CDR1 SNHLY, CDR2 FYNNEI. The CDR3 coding sequence is TGTGCCAGCAGGGAGACCGCGACCCCCTACGAGCAGTACTTC. This translates into CASRETATPYEQYF.

Here the CDR3 reads CASSRGDGITGNTIYF. The CDR3 DNA follows: TGTGCCAGCAGTAGGGGGGATGGGATAACTGGAAACACCATATATTTT. The chain couples TRBV6-1 to TRBJ1-3; perhaps TRBD1 as D (6 bases). From germline, CDR1 is MNHNS and CDR2 SASEGT. The CDR3 is 16 amino acids. Trimming left V 5 bases short and J 2 bases short, with 16 bases between.

The rearrangement uses TRBV27 and TRBJ1-1; 11 bases fit TRBD1. After removal of 8 bases from V and 10 bases from J, the junction contained 6 bases not matched to a gene. CDR3 length: 12 residues. The germline CDR1 and CDR2 sequences are MNHEY and SMNVEV (reference sequence). The CDR3, as DNA: TGTGCCAGCGGACAGGGGGCGCTTGCAGCTTTCTTT. This gives the protein CASGQGALAAFF.

V gene TRBV6-5 combines with J gene TRBJ2-5; D is undetermined. CDR1 and CDR2 from the germline V gene are MNHEY and SVGAGI. The CDR3 extends over 15 amino acids. The V and J ends lost 0 bases and 1 base respectively, with 9 bases between them. The CDR3 bases are TGTGCCAGCAGTTACTCGGGTAACCCCCAAGAGACCCAGTACTTC. Protein sequence: CASSYSGNPQETQYF.

The CDR3 sequence: CASSLRAGTADTQYF. CDR3 bases: TGTGCCAGCAGCTTAAGGGCAGGGACGGCAGATACGCAGTATTTT. The chain carries TRBV11-1 and TRBJ2-3, with D tentatively TRBD1 or TRBD2 (5 bases each). Germline V lookup: CDR1 SGHAT, CDR2 FQDESV (reference sequence). CDR3 length: 15 residues. Trimming pared 2 bases from V and 4 bases from J, leaving 13 bases between.